The table lists the clone carrying this T cell receptor beta chain with a count of one. These data come from a study of blood T cell repertoires in COVID-19. Clones were read by immunoSEQ multiplex PCR, and TCRdb kept only the in-frame ones, dropping some. The sample lists about 350,000 clones, approximately 90% occurring once. J lost 6 bases, V lost 1 base, and 9 bases had no gene match. Per germline, CDR1 SGHNT and CDR2 YENEEA. This CDR3 is 16 amino acids long. The receptor was derived from a woman aged 18-29 years who had recovered from COVID-19. The chain has TRBV11-3 and TRBJ1-2; 9 bases agree with TRBD1. The specimen was peripheral blood. The CDR3 sequence: CASSLGTGGIRDGYTF. The CDR3 DNA is TGTGCCAGCAGCTTAGGAACAGGGGGCATTCGTGATGGCTACACCTTC.